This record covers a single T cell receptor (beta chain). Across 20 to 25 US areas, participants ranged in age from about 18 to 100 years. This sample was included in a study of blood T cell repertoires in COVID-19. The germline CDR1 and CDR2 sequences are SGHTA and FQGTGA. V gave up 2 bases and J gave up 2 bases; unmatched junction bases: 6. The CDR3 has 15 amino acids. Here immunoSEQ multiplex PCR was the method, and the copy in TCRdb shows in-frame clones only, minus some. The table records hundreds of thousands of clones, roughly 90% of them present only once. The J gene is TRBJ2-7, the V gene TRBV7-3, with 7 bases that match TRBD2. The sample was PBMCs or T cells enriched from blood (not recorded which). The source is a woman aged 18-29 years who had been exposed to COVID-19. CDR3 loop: CASSLGAAGAYEQYF. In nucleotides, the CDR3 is TGTGCCAGCAGCTTAGGCGCGGCGGGGGCCTACGAGCAGTACTTC.